This T cell receptor beta chain was identified during a study of blood T cell repertoires in COVID-19. The wider study: COVID-19 samples, acute and convalescent, were from the United States, Italy and Spain. The analysed material was cDNA or gDNA that came from T cells, B-cell-depleted T cells, or PBMCs.

This clone was observed once. CDR1 is MNHEY and CDR2 is SMNVEV in the germline V gene (reference sequence). The CDR3 has 12 residues. V trimming: 4 bases; J trimming: 9 bases; junction bases outside the gene matches: 3. Under the authors' procedure: Estimation of nucleated cell counts relied on the amplification of reference gene primers. Data came from immunoSEQ multiplex PCR; TCRdb stores just in-frame clones and leaves some out. The DNA was the basis for D and trimming; V, J and clone size are from that table. The sample contains about 170,000 clones, 85% to 90% of which appear only once. The genes are TRBV27 and TRBJ2-1; 7 bases line up with TRBD2. Sequencing was carried out using peripheral blood. The TCR sequence derives from a young man with active or convalescent COVID-19. CDR3 in DNA: TGTGCCAGCAGTTGGGGGGGAGGTGAGCAGTTCTTC. Its protein product is CASSWGGGEQFF.